One and the same sample provided the 7 T cell receptor beta chains below, sequenced in a study of shared clonotypes between healthy human individuals. Sequencing was performed with immunoSEQ multiplex PCR; in TCRdb, only in-frame clones are kept and a portion is missing. The data contain roughly 500,000 clones, 96% of them singletons. The sequencing input was naive CD4+ T cells sorted from blood. The subset: CD45RA+ positively selected. The receptors were sampled from a woman aged 25-40 years in good health.

This chain joins TRBV21-1 and TRBJ1-5. TRBV21-1 is recorded as a pseudogene. This CDR3 region has 13 residues. CDR3 protein: CASSKDSRRPQHF. DNA of the CDR3: TGTGCCAGCAGCAAAGACAGCAGGAGGCCCCAGCATTTT.

The rearrangement joins TRBV11-2 to TRBJ2-1; 10 bases align to TRBD2. With 4 bases clipped from V and 2 bases from J, the junction kept 2 bases outside the gene matches. CDR3 length: 15 amino acids. Germline V gene data show CDR1 as SGHAT and CDR2 as FQNNGV. CDR3 in amino acids: CASSSLAGAYNEQFF. The CDR3 nucleotides are TGTGCCAGCAGCTCTCTAGCGGGAGCCTACAATGAGCAGTTCTTC.

The rearrangement uses TRBV6-1 and TRBJ2-7; 7 positions agree with TRBD1. The CDR3 loop spans 13 amino acids. Looked up from germline, CDR1 is MNHNS and CDR2 is SASEGT. After removal of 6 bases from V and 5 bases from J, the junction contained 7 bases not matched to a gene. CDR3 amino acids: CASSQTGVNEQYF. CDR3 DNA: TGTGCCAGCAGCCAAACAGGGGTGAACGAGCAGTACTTC.

V gene TRBV6-5 combines with J gene TRBJ2-1; TRBD2 agrees at 13 bases. The germline V gene has CDR1 MNHEY and CDR2 SVGAGI. Trimming took 4 bases from V and 6 from J; bases not matched to a gene: 3. The CDR3 extends over 15 amino acids. The CDR3 region is CASSSLAGGTNEQFF. The DNA of the CDR3 is TGTGCCAGCAGTTCACTAGCGGGAGGGACCAATGAGCAGTTCTTC.

V is TRBV6-1 and J is TRBJ2-3, with 8 bases identical to TRBD1. CDR3 length equals 14 residues. Germline CDR1 reads MNHNS; CDR2 reads SASEGT. The V gene end was trimmed by 8 bases and the J gene end by 5 bases; junction bases not matched to a gene: 9. CDR3 nucleotide sequence: TGTGCCAGCCGGGCAGGGGGCAAGGGAGATACGCAGTATTTT. Amino acids: CASRAGGKGDTQYF.

The J gene is TRBJ2-1, the V gene TRBV29-1, with 10 bases lining up with TRBD2. V shed 6 bases, J shed 7 bases, and the junction held 12 bases outside the gene matches. The CDR3 covers 15 residues. The germline V gene has CDR1 SQVTM and CDR2 ANQGSEA. DNA for the CDR3: TGCAGCGTCATACCGGGACTAGCGTCCTTAAATGAGCAGTTCTTC. This translates into CSVIPGLASLNEQFF.

The count of this clone is one. The chain joins TRBV5-1 to TRBJ2-5, with D unresolved. There are 12 residues in the CDR3. Germline V gene data show CDR1 as SGHRS and CDR2 as YFSETQ. V lost 4 bases and J 3 bases, leaving 7 bases between the germline ends. The CDR3 loop reads CASSDGEETQYF. CDR3 coding DNA: TGCGCCAGCAGCGACGGTGAAGAGACCCAGTACTTC.